In its sample, the clone carrying this T cell receptor beta chain was seen many times. This entry is derived from a study of OX40 agonist ivuxolimab in advanced cancers. For the study at large: Ivuxolimab, which patients received intravenously every 2 weeks, was dosed at 0.01 to 10 mg/kg. Patients with prior anti-PD-1, anti-PD-L1 or anti-CTLA-4 therapy were eligible; 35% to 45% had some.

V shed 2 bases and J shed 6 bases, with 10 bases lying between them. The CDR3 contains 13 residues. Germline CDR1 is KGHSH and CDR2 is LQKENI. Using immunoSEQ multiplex PCR, the repertoire was profiled, and TCRdb retains in-frame clones only, with some absent. The sample records just under 95,000 clones, around 86% being singletons. This material consisted of CD4+ or CD8+ T cells sorted from blood, taken in a trial of the OX40 agonist ivuxolimab. V and J are TRBV18 and TRBJ1-2; possible D gene TRBD1, 5 bases. This TCR came from an adult with an advanced solid tumor such as melanoma, head and neck, liver or kidney cancer. The CDR3 spells CASSPGGWDGYTF. As DNA, the CDR3 is TGTGCCAGCTCACCAGGGGGTTGGGATGGCTACACCTTC.